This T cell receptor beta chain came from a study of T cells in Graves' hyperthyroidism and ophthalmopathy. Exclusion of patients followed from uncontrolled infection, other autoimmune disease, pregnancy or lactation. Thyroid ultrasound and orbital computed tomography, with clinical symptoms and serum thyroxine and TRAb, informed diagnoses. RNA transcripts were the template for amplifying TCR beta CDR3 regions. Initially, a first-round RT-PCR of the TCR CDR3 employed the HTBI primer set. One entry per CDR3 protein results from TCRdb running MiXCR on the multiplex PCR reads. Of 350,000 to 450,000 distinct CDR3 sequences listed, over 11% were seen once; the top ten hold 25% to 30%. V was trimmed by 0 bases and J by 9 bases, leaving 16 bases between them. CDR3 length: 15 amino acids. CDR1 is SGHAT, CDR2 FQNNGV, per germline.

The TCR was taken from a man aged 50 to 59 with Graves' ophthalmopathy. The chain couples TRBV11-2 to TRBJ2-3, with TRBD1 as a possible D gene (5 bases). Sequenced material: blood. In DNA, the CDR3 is TGTGCCAGCAGCTTAGATGTGGCTAGGGGAAGCACGCAGTATTTT. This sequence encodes CASSLDVARGSTQYF.